The 20 T cell receptor beta chains below come from one sample, sequenced in a study of cytomegalovirus exposure and HLA in healthy donors. Assay: immunoSEQ multiplex PCR; the TCRdb copy retains only in-frame clones and omits some. The data show about 140,000 clones, roughly 88% seen once. The sample consisted of PBMCs. The receptors were gathered from a woman aged 18-29 years in good health and CMV-seropositive.

V gene TRBV29-1 combines with J gene TRBJ1-1; 8 nucleotides match TRBD1. Germline assignment: CDR1 SQVTM and CDR2 ANQGSEA. V lost 4 bases to trimming and J lost 5 bases; unmatched junction nucleotides: 15. This CDR3 is built from 16 residues. Here the CDR3 reads CSVALHWTGQGTEAFF. The CDR3 DNA is TGCAGCGTTGCTCTCCACTGGACAGGGCAGGGGACTGAAGCTTTCTTT.

The V gene is TRBV25-1, the J gene TRBJ2-1; TRBD1 matches at 8 bases. The CDR3 is 16 amino acids. Trimming removed 3 bases from V and 6 bases from J; junction bases left unmatched: 10. Germline CDR1 MGHDK, CDR2 SYGVNS. CDR3 nucleotides: TGTGCCAGCAGTGAGCTCGCCTCTACAGGGGGCAATGAGCAGTTCTTC. Its translation: CASSELASTGGNEQFF.

This clone was found a few times. The chain has TRBV7-2 and TRBJ1-5, with D unresolved. Trimming took off 1 base at V and 6 bases at J, with 13 bases between the two ends. CDR3 length: 15 residues. Germline loops: CDR1 SGHTA, CDR2 FQGNSA. Here the CDR3 reads CASSLGGGSSQPQHF. The CDR3 bases are TGTGCCAGCAGCTTAGGCGGCGGGTCCAGTCAGCCCCAGCATTTT.

V usage is TRBV27 and J usage is TRBJ1-4, with D tentatively TRBD1 (6 bases). The CDR3 sequence is 14 residues long. The germline gives CDR1 MNHEY, CDR2 SMNVEV (reference sequence). V was pared by 3 bases and J by 8 bases, with 13 bases between. The CDR3 DNA follows: TGTGCCAGCAGTTTTTCCAGGGGAGGGGAAAAACTGTTTTTT. Protein: CASSFSRGGEKLFF.

This clone came up a few times. The chain recombines TRBV7-3 with TRBJ2-2, with TRBD2 identical over 9 bases. The CDR3 is 16 residues long. Trimming at V came to 5 bases and at J to 8 bases, leaving 12 bases not matched to a gene. Germline V gene sequence: CDR1 SGHTA, CDR2 FQGTGA. CDR3 sequence reads: CASSPPGAGGPGELFF. In DNA form, the CDR3 reads TGTGCCAGCAGCCCACCTGGGGCGGGAGGGCCTGGGGAGCTGTTTTTT.

The sample holds one count of this clone. The rearrangement joins TRBV19 to TRBJ2-3, with D perhaps TRBD1 (6 bases). Trimming removed 2 bases at V and 7 bases at J, with 19 bases between. The CDR3 runs to 16 residues. CDR1 and CDR2 from the germline V gene are LNHDA and SQIVND (reference sequence). In nucleotides, the CDR3 is TGTGCCAGTAGTATAAGAGGGCAGGGGCTCGAGCATACGCAGTATTTT. Translated: CASSIRGQGLEHTQYF.

This clone was seen only a few times. The V and J genes are TRBV15 and TRBJ1-6, with D perhaps TRBD1 (6 bases). Trimming pared 4 bases from V and 6 bases from J, leaving 13 bases between. Germline V gives CDR1 LNHNV, CDR2 YYDKDF (reference sequence). CDR3 size: 15 residues. CDR3: CATSTGQPINSPLHF. CDR3 in DNA: TGTGCCACCAGCACCGGACAGCCCATTAATTCACCCCTCCACTTT.

The chain carries TRBV27 and TRBJ1-4, with 7 bases that match TRBD1. Germline CDR1 and CDR2: MNHEY and SMNVEV (reference sequence). The CDR3 sequence is 16 residues long. V trimming: 5 bases; J trimming: 8 bases; junction bases outside the gene matches: 14. The chain's CDR3 is CASSTRTGRVVEKLFF. The CDR3 coding sequence is TGTGCCAGCAGTACAAGGACAGGTCGGGTTGTGGAAAAACTGTTTTTT. The full variable domain, rest sourced from reference TRBV27 and TRBJ1-4, is EAQVTQNPRYLITVTGKKLTVTCSQNMNHEYMSWYRQDPGLGLRQIYYSMNVEVTDKGDVPEGYKVSRKEKRNFPLILESPSPNQTSLYFCASSTRTGRVVEKLFFGSGTQLSVL.

CDR3 DNA: TGTGCCTGGAGATTTACAGGGGGGAACACTGAAGCTTTCTTT. Amino acid sequence: CAWRFTGGNTEAFF. This chain links TRBV30 with TRBJ1-1, with 8 bases fitting TRBD1. Per germline, CDR1 GTSNPN and CDR2 SVGIG (reference sequence). V lost 3 bases, J lost 1 base, and 4 bases stayed unmatched. There are 14 residues in the CDR3.

CDR3 in amino acids: CASRRTPFTPGANVLTF. DNA for the CDR3: TGTGCCAGCAGAAGGACACCTTTCACCCCTGGGGCCAACGTCCTGACTTTC. The chain joins TRBV2 to TRBJ2-6, with D possibly matching TRBD1 (5 bases). From germline, CDR1 is SNHLY and CDR2 FYNNEI. The V gene lost 6 bases and the J gene lost 2 bases, with 17 bases spanning the gap. This CDR3 has 17 amino acids.

The chain uses TRBV28 and TRBJ2-7, with TRBD1 as a possible D gene (6 bases). The CDR3 sequence is 13 residues long. Trimming removed 3 bases at V and 9 bases at J, with 15 bases between. CDR1 is MDHEN, CDR2 SYDVKM, per germline. CDR3 coding DNA: TGTGCCAGCAGTTTTCAACTAAGGGGGACGCAGTACTTC. It encodes CASSFQLRGTQYF.

The chain joins TRBV5-1 to TRBJ2-2; possibly TRBD2 for D (6 bases). The CDR3 has 15 amino acids. CDR1 is SGHRS, CDR2 YFSETQ, per germline. V was trimmed by 4 bases and J by 4 bases, leaving 14 bases between them. The chain's CDR3 is CASSLGGTSTGELFF. In DNA form, the CDR3 reads TGCGCCAGCAGCCTCGGGGGTACGAGCACCGGGGAGCTGTTTTTT.

The chain joins TRBV27 to TRBJ2-7, with 8 positions matching TRBD1. Germline CDR1 reads MNHEY; CDR2 reads SMNVEV (reference sequence). V dropped 3 bases and J dropped 2; count of bases not matched to a gene: 3. This CDR3 has 14 amino acids. The DNA for the CDR3 is TGTGCCAGCAGTTTGGGCAGGGGGCCCTACGAGCAGTACTTC. Encoded protein: CASSLGRGPYEQYF.

This clone was seen just once. The CDR3 protein is CAWSKDIEKLFF. As DNA, the CDR3 is TGTGCCTGGAGTAAGGACATCGAAAAACTGTTTTTT. The chain links TRBV30 to TRBJ1-4, with a weak D call TRBD1 (5 bases). Germline lookup yields CDR1 GTSNPN and CDR2 SVGIG (reference sequence). The CDR3 consists of 12 residues. The ends were cut back, 2 bases at V and 8 bases at J, with 9 bases in the middle.

The chain is built from TRBV5-1 and TRBJ2-1; TRBD1 matches at 7 bases. This CDR3 region has 15 residues. J gave up 3 bases and V 0 bases, and 3 bases lay outside the gene matches. Per the germline V gene, CDR1 is SGHRS and CDR2 is YFSETQ. The CDR3 DNA reads TGCGCCAGCAGCTTGGTTCCAGGGGGCTACAATGAGCAGTTCTTC. The encoded protein is CASSLVPGGYNEQFF. Combining the CDR3 with reference TRBV5-1 and TRBJ2-1 gives the whole variable domain KAGVTQTPRYLIKTRGQQVTLSCSPISGHRSVSWYQQTPGQGLQFLFEYFSETQRNKGNFPGRFSGRQFSNSRSEMNVSTLELGDSALYLCASSLVPGGYNEQFFGPGTRLTVL.

Only one count was recorded for this clone. The chain employs TRBV6-5 and TRBJ2-7, with D possibly TRBD2 on 6 matching bases. CDR1 is MNHEY, CDR2 SVGAGI, per germline. The CDR3 totals 15 residues. V lost 5 bases to trimming and J lost 3 bases, with 17 bases between them. This CDR3 reads CASSAYKGGFYEQYF. CDR3 DNA: TGTGCCAGCAGTGCCTACAAGGGAGGTTTCTACGAGCAGTACTTC.

The CDR3 DNA reads as TGTGCCAGCAGTTTAGACAGGGAGTGGCAGTTCTTC. As protein: CASSLDREWQFF. The chain recombines TRBV28 with TRBJ2-1, with 7 bases aligning to TRBD1. V shed 2 bases, J shed 12 bases, and the junction held 4 bases outside the gene matches. This CDR3 has 12 amino acids. Germline CDR1 MDHEN, CDR2 SYDVKM.

CDR3 in amino acids: CASSLAGRELGNTIYF. The CDR3 DNA follows: TGCGCCAGCAGCCTGGCGGGAAGGGAACTTGGAAACACCATATATTTT. The V and J genes are TRBV5-1 and TRBJ1-3; D is uncertain. V dropped 4 bases and J dropped 3 bases, with 17 bases sitting between them. Germline CDR1 and CDR2: SGHRS and YFSETQ. The CDR3 extends over 16 amino acids.

This clone turned up a few times. The gene calls are TRBV7-2 and TRBJ1-5, with no clear D. CDR3 length: 14 residues. Germline V gives CDR1 SGHTA, CDR2 FQGNSA. V dropped 1 base and J dropped 0 bases, with 4 bases sitting between them. CDR3 loop: CASSLDGSNQPQHF. The CDR3 nucleotides read TGTGCCAGCAGCTTAGACGGTAGCAATCAGCCCCAGCATTTT.

The V and J genes are TRBV27 and TRBJ1-6; D possibly corresponds to TRBD1 (6 bases). The CDR3 loop spans 14 amino acids. Germline CDR1 reads MNHEY; CDR2 reads SMNVEV (reference sequence). The V gene lost 11 bases and the J gene lost 5 bases, with 16 bases spanning the gap. The CDR3 nucleotides read TGTGCCGACATAGGGGGTTTAGATAATTCACCCCTCCACTTT. It translates to CADIGGLDNSPLHF.